These 23 T cell receptor beta chains share one sample of origin, sequenced in a study of cytomegalovirus exposure and HLA in healthy donors. With 60 Vbeta and 13 Jbeta primers, the PCR was carried out. Sequenced by immunoSEQ multiplex PCR; TCRdb stores in-frame clones only, minus some. The sample records about 170,000 clones, approximately 70% being singletons. The sample consisted of PBMCs. The origin of the receptors is a man in his forties or fifties in good health and CMV-seropositive.

This clone was seen only a few times. The genes are TRBV2 and TRBJ1-2, with 9 bases that match TRBD1. The CDR3 is 12 amino acids. Per germline, CDR1 SNHLY and CDR2 FYNNEI. The trim removed 6 bases at V and 14 bases at J, leaving 10 bases unmatched. CDR3 region: CASRDRGESRTF. The CDR3 region has the DNA TGTGCCAGCAGGGACAGGGGAGAGTCGAGGACCTTC.

This clone turned up a few times. The rearrangement links TRBV11-2 to TRBJ2-2; 8 nucleotides agree with TRBD2. V shed 4 bases and J 0 bases; nucleotides not matched to a gene: 4. The germline V gene has CDR1 SGHAT and CDR2 FQNNGV. This CDR3 has 16 residues. The CDR3, as DNA: TGTGCCAGCAGCTCGGGGGGGGCAGCGAACACCGGGGAGCTGTTTTTT. It yields the protein CASSSGGAANTGELFF.

This clone was detected once. The chain has TRBV28 and TRBJ2-6; possibly TRBD2 for D (5 bases). Germline V lookup: CDR1 MDHEN, CDR2 SYDVKM. The CDR3 covers 16 residues. The ends were cut back, 5 bases at V and 1 base at J, with 12 bases in the middle. The CDR3 DNA sequence: TGTGCCAGCAGTAGGGCCCGGGGTTCTGGGGCCAACGTCCTGACTTTC. Translation gives CASSRARGSGANVLTF.

CDR3 nucleotide sequence: TGTGCCAGCAGCTCAGGCAGGGGGTACGCAACTAATGAAAAACTGTTTTTT. It translates to CASSSGRGYATNEKLFF. The genes are TRBV5-6 and TRBJ1-4, with 7 bases identical to TRBD1. V gave up 3 bases and J gave up 0 bases; unmatched junction bases: 8. The germline V gene has CDR1 SGHDT and CDR2 YYEEEE. The CDR3 contains 17 residues.

The rearrangement links TRBV7-6 to TRBJ2-7; tentative D call: TRBD1 (6 bases). CDR1 and CDR2 (germline): SGHVS, FNYEAQ. The V end lost 9 bases, the J end lost 1 base, and 10 bases lay between the germline ends. The CDR3 loop spans 12 amino acids. The CDR3 region is CASIGQSYEQYF. Written as DNA, the CDR3 is TGTGCCAGTATCGGACAGTCCTACGAGCAGTACTTC.

This chain links TRBV5-4 with TRBJ2-3; a possible D gene is TRBD1 (6 bases). This CDR3 is 15 amino acids long. CDR1 is SGHNT, CDR2 YYREEE, per germline (reference sequence). V was trimmed by 9 bases and J by 4 bases, leaving 21 bases between them. CDR3: CAIRGGVQGPDTQYF. The DNA for the CDR3 is TGTGCCATCAGAGGGGGTGTACAGGGCCCAGATACGCAGTATTTT.

The chain has TRBV14 and TRBJ2-7; D possibly corresponds to TRBD2 (6 bases). The CDR3 consists of 13 residues. Germline loops: CDR1 SGHDN, CDR2 FVKESK. Trimming cost V 5 bases and J 2 bases, with 10 bases left between them. The CDR3 region is CASSGRGPYEQYF. Here the CDR3 DNA reads TGTGCCAGCAGCGGGCGGGGACCCTACGAGCAGTACTTC.

The rearrangement links TRBV5-4 to TRBJ2-1; D perhaps matches TRBD2 (5 bases). This CDR3 region has 11 residues. Germline V gene sequence: CDR1 SGHNT, CDR2 YYREEE (reference sequence). Between the trimmed V and J ends, which lost 9 bases and 3 bases, there was a span of 7 bases. In DNA, the CDR3 is TGTGCCACAACTAGCTACAATGAGCAGTTCTTC. This codes for CATTSYNEQFF. Supplemented by reference TRBV5-4 and TRBJ2-1, the full variable domain reads ETGVTQSPTHLIKTRGQQVTLRCSSQSGHNTVSWYQQALGQGPQFIFQYYREEENGRGNFPPRFSGLQFPNYSSELNVNALELDDSALYLCATTSYNEQFFGPGTRLTVL.

The rearrangement uses TRBV5-1 and TRBJ2-3, with 11 bases that match TRBD2. Germline-derived CDR1 and CDR2 are SGHRS and YFSETQ. V lost 4 bases to trimming and J lost 0 bases; unmatched junction nucleotides: 16. CDR3 size: 20 residues. CDR3 loop: CASSGGLAVHPSLSTDTQYF. The CDR3 DNA is TGCGCCAGCAGCGGGGGACTAGCGGTCCACCCATCACTTAGCACAGATACGCAGTATTTT.

The chain carries TRBV7-9 and TRBJ2-7; 12 bases align to TRBD2. The ends lost 5 bases at V and 5 bases at J; junction bases unmatched: 4. This CDR3 comprises 14 residues. CDR1 and CDR2 (germline): SEHNR, FQNEAQ (reference sequence). In DNA form, the CDR3 reads TGTGCCAGCAGCGTCCTAGCGGGGGGGAACGAGCAGTACTTC. The encoded protein is CASSVLAGGNEQYF.

CDR3 sequence (DNA): TGTGCCAGCAGCCTTGGGACTAGGGTCGAGCAGTACTTC. Its protein product is CASSLGTRVEQYF. The chain joins TRBV7-9 to TRBJ2-7, with 8 nucleotides matching TRBD2. The J segment lost 6 bases and the V segment lost 5 bases, leaving 6 bases of the junction unmatched. Germline V gives CDR1 SEHNR, CDR2 FQNEAQ (reference sequence). This CDR3 is built from 13 residues.

V gene TRBV5-1 combines with J gene TRBJ2-7; TRBD2 is a possible D gene (6 bases). Germline V gives CDR1 SGHRS, CDR2 YFSETQ. Trimming stripped 0 bases from V and 2 bases from J, with 12 bases between. CDR3 length equals 15 residues. This CDR3 is CASSLEGTLAYEQYF. CDR3 DNA: TGCGCCAGCAGCTTGGAAGGGACTTTAGCCTACGAGCAGTACTTC.

The V call is TRBV30, the J call TRBJ1-1, with TRBD1 identical over 8 bases. Germline assignment: CDR1 GTSNPN and CDR2 SVGIG (reference sequence). Trimming at V came to 1 base and at J to 4 bases, leaving 5 bases not matched to a gene. The CDR3 has 14 amino acids. The CDR3 coding sequence is TGTGCCTGGAGTGGCGGCAGGGGGCTCACTGAAGCTTTCTTT. It specifies CAWSGGRGLTEAFF.

The table lists this clone with a few counts. This chain connects TRBV4-3 to TRBJ2-1; D is ambiguous. The V end was cut by 0 bases, the J end by 4 bases, with 10 bases between. The germline gives CDR1 LGHNA, CDR2 YSLEER. The length of the CDR3 is 15 residues. DNA of the CDR3: TGCGCCAGCAGCCAAGAGTTCCTAAATTACAATGAGCAGTTCTTC. It is translated as CASSQEFLNYNEQFF.

This chain uses TRBV19 with TRBJ1-2, with D possibly matching TRBD1 (5 bases). This CDR3 contains 13 residues. The V end was cut by 3 bases, the J end by 7 bases, with 12 bases between. Germline CDR1 and CDR2: LNHDA and SQIVND (reference sequence). The CDR3 DNA follows: TGTGCCAGTAGTATTGGGCAGGGATTTGGCTACACCTTC. Residues: CASSIGQGFGYTF.

The chain joins TRBV19 to TRBJ2-7, with a weak D call TRBD2 (5 bases). Germline values: CDR1 LNHDA, CDR2 SQIVND (reference sequence). The CDR3 is 14 amino acids. The V end was cut by 3 bases, the J end by 7 bases, with 16 bases between. DNA for the CDR3: TGTGCCAGTAGTATCCCCTTTGCCGGCGGGGAGCAGTACTTC. Its translation: CASSIPFAGGEQYF.

V and J are TRBV19 and TRBJ1-2; TRBD1 aligns across 7 bases. The CDR3 consists of 13 residues. Germline values: CDR1 LNHDA, CDR2 SQIVND (reference sequence). V gave up 5 bases and J gave up 14 bases; unmatched junction bases: 14. CDR3 DNA sequence: TGTGCCAGTAGTCTATTGGACAGGCTGGAAACAACCTTC. This sequence encodes CASSLLDRLETTF.

This sequence joins TRBV4-1 and TRBJ2-1; 8 positions agree with TRBD2. The CDR3 is made up of 16 amino acids. J lost 3 bases, V lost 7 bases, and 11 bases had no gene match. Germline V gene sequence: CDR1 MGHRA, CDR2 YSYEKL. The CDR3 region has the DNA TGCGCCAGCAACCCAATCGGGGGGGTCCGCTACAATGAGCAGTTCTTC. This encodes CASNPIGGVRYNEQFF.

The rearrangement links TRBV10-3 to TRBJ2-7; 7 bases agree with TRBD2. The germline V gene has CDR1 ENHRY and CDR2 SYGVKD. Unmatched junction bases numbered 10, after V lost 2 bases and J lost 0 bases. The CDR3 is made up of 17 amino acids. The CDR3 region has the DNA TGTGCCATCAGTGAGAGGGGAGCGGGGCTGACCTCCTACGAGCAGTACTTC. This gives the protein CAISERGAGLTSYEQYF.

The gene calls are TRBV7-8 and TRBJ2-5, with D perhaps TRBD1 (5 bases). This CDR3 spans 15 amino acids. Germline V gene data show CDR1 as SGHVS and CDR2 as FQNEAQ. Trimming removed 7 bases from V and 5 bases from J, with 20 bases in between. CDR3 in amino acids: CASTPQAPSQETQYF. The CDR3 DNA reads as TGTGCCAGCACCCCACAGGCCCCTTCTCAGGAGACCCAGTACTTC.

The chain combines TRBV5-4 with TRBJ2-3, with TRBD2 matching 7 bases. Germline V gene lookup returns CDR1 SGHNT and CDR2 YYREEE (reference sequence). V shed 2 bases and J 1 base; nucleotides not matched to a gene: 7. This CDR3 spans 16 amino acids. The CDR3 spells CASSFGGEGGTDTQYF. The CDR3 region has the DNA TGTGCCAGCAGCTTTGGAGGGGAGGGTGGCACAGATACGCAGTATTTT.

The J gene is TRBJ1-4, the V gene TRBV15; D is undetermined. Germline values: CDR1 LNHNV, CDR2 YYDKDF (reference sequence). V lost 3 bases, J lost 2 bases, and 7 bases lay in between. This CDR3 region has 14 residues. The CDR3 spells CATSSGRTNEKLFF. The DNA for the CDR3 is TGTGCCACCAGCAGCGGGAGGACTAATGAAAAACTGTTTTTT.

V is TRBV4-3 and J is TRBJ2-3, with 10 bases fitting TRBD1. The CDR3 covers 15 residues. Germline-derived CDR1 and CDR2 are LGHNA and YSLEER. With V trimmed by 4 bases and J by 7 bases, 8 bases remained unmatched. CDR3 DNA sequence: TGCGCCAGCAGCCGGACGCCGACAGGGGGCCATACGCAGTATTTT. Translated, it gives CASSRTPTGGHTQYF.